This T cell receptor beta chain is drawn from a study of CD8+CD57+ T cells in acquired aplastic anemia. On the study more broadly: Sorted CD4+ and CD8+ cells yielded 3.2 ug of DNA on average. As sequenced from healthy donors, CD4+ cells averaged around 11 million reads. Study-level points and caveats: CD8+ Simpson's diversity in patients was not significantly different from that in controls. Found in both controls and patients were around 29 CD8+ CDR3 sequences.

Germline V gene lookup returns CDR1 SEHNR and CDR2 FQNEAQ (reference sequence). The CDR3 runs to 13 residues. The V end was cut by 5 bases, the J end by 6 bases, with 12 bases between. This clonotype was counted between two and nine times. As yet, its antigen is unknown. Profiling that covered TCR beta VDJ and CDR3 relied on genomic DNA as its template. One entry per CDR3 protein results from TCRdb running MiXCR on the reads. The table lists just over 400,000 distinct CDR3 sequences, 55% to 75% of them singletons. Specimen: sorted CD4+, CD8+, or CD8+CD57+ T cells (not recorded which) from PBMCs. The clonotype originates from a human donor in good health, serving as a control. The chain is built from TRBV7-9 and TRBJ2-3, with D possibly TRBD2 on 6 matching bases. CDR3 sequence reads: CASSVGAGDTQYF. The CDR3 coding sequence is TGTGCCAGCAGCGTAGGGGCGGGGGATACGCAGTATTTT.